The T cell receptor (beta chain) described here comes from a study of Ad26.COV2.S vaccination and SARS-CoV-2 variants. Study results and caveats: Vaccinated individuals (as opposed to placebo recipients) had higher spike-specific TCR breadth. Total T cell responses may have been underestimated by the TCR breadth and depth analyses.

Generated by immunoSEQ multiplex PCR, the TCRdb table keeps only in-frame clones and is missing some. This table has about 390,000 clones, more than 85% appearing once. Treatment reported: 15 to 20 received Ad26.COV2.S at low or high dose, single or two shots; 5 received placebo; per-sample allocation not given. The investigators took samples on day 63 after the first vaccine or placebo injection. A note on this clone: Its antigen is not identified.

Germline V lookup: CDR1 SGHRS, CDR2 YFSETQ. The germline V and J ends were trimmed by 4 bases and 8 bases, with 12 bases remaining between them. The CDR3 length is 13 residues. The source material was peripheral blood, sampled in a trial of Ad26.COV2.S vaccine versus placebo. This TCR derives from a person between 18 and 60 years old who received the Ad26.COV2.S COVID-19 vaccine or a placebo. This chain links TRBV5-1 with TRBJ1-4; no reliable D call. Written as DNA, the CDR3 is TGCGCCAGCAGCGTTCTGGGTGGAGAAAAACTGTTTTTT. Residues: CASSVLGGEKLFF.